This T cell receptor (beta chain) was recorded in a study of cytomegalovirus exposure and HLA in healthy donors. Study findings and constraints: A few V segments could not be told apart, such as TRBV6-2 and TRBV6-3, and were left out.

V was pared by 5 bases and J by 1 base, with 8 bases of the junction left unmatched. Germline V gives CDR1 GTSNPN, CDR2 SVGIG (reference sequence). This CDR3 comprises 17 residues. This clone was seen only a few times. No antigen is known for it. In the PCR, 60 Vbeta and 13 Jbeta primers were used. TCRdb's copy holds only in-frame clones and misses some; the assay was immunoSEQ multiplex PCR. The sample lists about 60,000 clones; 70% to 90% were seen once. Sequencing was performed on PBMCs. The sequence was collected from a man aged 18 to 35 in good health and CMV-seronegative. The chain links TRBV30 to TRBJ2-6, with 10 positions matching TRBD1. CDR3 coding DNA: TGTGCCTGGCACCGGGACAGGGGTCGATCTGGGGCCAACGTCCTGACTTTC. As protein: CAWHRDRGRSGANVLTF.